The 31 T cell receptor beta chains given below trace back to one sample, sequenced in a study of cytomegalovirus exposure and HLA in healthy donors. This PCR relied on a set of 60 Vbeta primers and 13 Jbeta primers. Profiled with immunoSEQ multiplex PCR; TCRdb holds only in-frame clones, not every one. Among roughly 230,000 clones, about 85% were seen once, and the ten largest hold about 0.25%. The sequenced material came from PBMCs. Receptors originate from a girl aged 2-9 years in good health and CMV-seronegative.

The chain links TRBV5-1 to TRBJ1-6, with D unresolved. The CDR3 totals 15 residues. CDR1 is SGHRS, CDR2 YFSETQ, per germline. Trimming pared 0 bases from V and 4 bases from J, leaving 8 bases between. The CDR3 nucleotides read TGCGCCAGCAGCTTGGAGTCTATTTATAATTCACCCCTCCACTTT. It is translated as CASSLESIYNSPLHF.

This chain uses TRBV30 with TRBJ2-2; D may be TRBD1 (6 bases). V lost 3 bases and J 1 base, leaving 6 bases between the germline ends. Germline lookup yields CDR1 GTSNPN and CDR2 SVGIG (reference sequence). This CDR3 contains 13 residues. In DNA, the CDR3 is TGTGCCTGGAGGGACAGGAACACCGGGGAGCTGTTTTTT. It is translated as CAWRDRNTGELFF. Complete variable domain (other parts from reference TRBV30 and TRBJ2-2): SQTIHQWPATLVQPVGSPLSLECTVEGTSNPNLYWYRQAAGRGLQLLFYSVGIGQISSEVPQNLSASRPQDRQFILSSKKLLLSDSGFYLCAWRDRNTGELFFGEGSRLTVL.

This chain uses TRBV30 with TRBJ2-1; TRBD2 matches 13 bases. V dropped 0 bases and J dropped 15; count of bases not matched to a gene: 8. The germline V gene has CDR1 GTSNPN and CDR2 SVGIG (reference sequence). The CDR3 contains 14 residues. CDR3 region: CAWSVVLTSGRLFF. The CDR3 DNA sequence: TGTGCCTGGAGTGTAGTTCTGACTAGCGGGAGGCTGTTCTTC. Looking up the rest from reference TRBV30 and TRBJ2-1 gives the full variable domain: SQTIHQWPATLVQPVGSPLSLECTVEGTSNPNLYWYRQAAGRGLQLLFYSVGIGQISSEVPQNLSASRPQDRQFILSSKKLLLSDSGFYLCAWSVVLTSGRLFFGPGTRLTVL.

V is TRBV6-5 and J is TRBJ1-5; D unresolved. Trimming removed 5 bases from V and 8 bases from J, with 7 bases in between. The CDR3 sequence is 11 residues long. From germline, CDR1 is MNHEY and CDR2 SVGAGI. The CDR3 loop is CASSEREPQHF. CDR3 in DNA: TGTGCCAGCAGTGAACGAGAGCCCCAGCATTTT.

This chain connects TRBV5-4 to TRBJ2-1; tentatively, D is TRBD1 (5 bases). CDR1 is SGHNT, CDR2 YYREEE, per germline (reference sequence). Trimming left V 0 bases short and J 2 bases short, with 9 bases between. CDR3 length: 15 residues. In DNA form, the CDR3 reads TGTGCCAGCAGCTTGGGTGGGGCGACCTACAATGAGCAGTTCTTC. Amino acids: CASSLGGATYNEQFF.

This chain uses TRBV10-1 with TRBJ2-7; no clear D. In germline, CDR1 is WNHNN, CDR2 SYGVQD (reference sequence). V was shortened by 3 bases and J by 0 bases, with 6 bases between the two germline ends. The CDR3 is 13 amino acids. CDR3 amino acids: CASSDTSSYEQYF. CDR3 DNA: TGCGCCAGCAGTGATACAAGCTCCTACGAGCAGTACTTC.

As to this clone: Other DNA sequences in this sample translate to the same CDR3. V is TRBV28 and J is TRBJ1-5; possible D gene TRBD1, 5 bases. Germline assignment: CDR1 MDHEN and CDR2 SYDVKM. Deletions cut 5 bases from V and 4 bases from J, with 15 bases between. The CDR3 loop spans 15 amino acids. The CDR3 loop reads CASSRETAVNQPQHF. CDR3 sequence (DNA): TGTGCCAGCAGTCGGGAGACAGCGGTGAATCAGCCCCAGCATTTT.

This clone turned up a few times. The chain couples TRBV15 to TRBJ1-2; 8 bases map to TRBD1. Germline V lookup: CDR1 LNHNV, CDR2 YYDKDF (reference sequence). The length of the CDR3 is 16 residues. V dropped 1 base and J dropped 12; count of bases not matched to a gene: 16. The CDR3 here is CATSRGTGSRGRTDTF. CDR3 coding DNA: TGTGCCACCAGCAGAGGGACAGGGTCTCGGGGCCGCACCGACACCTTC. Full variable domain (missing parts from reference TRBV15 and TRBJ1-2): DAMVIQNPRYQVTQFGKPVTLSCSQTLNHNVMYWYQQKSSQAPKLLFHYYDKDFNNEADTPDNFQSRRPNTSFCFLDIRSPGLGDTAMYLCATSRGTGSRGRTDTFGSGTRLTVV.

This clone was counted once. The rearrangement uses TRBV7-2 and TRBJ1-5; TRBD1 matches at 9 bases. The germline V gene has CDR1 SGHTA and CDR2 FQGNSA. V gave up 6 bases and J gave up 3 bases; unmatched junction bases: 6. The CDR3 runs 15 residues. Here the CDR3 reads CASSPTGGPNQPQHF. The CDR3 bases are TGTGCCAGCAGTCCCACAGGGGGCCCCAATCAGCCCCAGCATTTT.

This clone was counted only a few times. The V and J genes are TRBV30 and TRBJ1-4, with D maybe TRBD1 (5 bases). CDR1 is GTSNPN, CDR2 SVGIG, per germline (reference sequence). Trimming shortened V by 2 bases and J by 8 bases, and 15 bases separated the two germline ends. The CDR3 length is 14 residues. CDR3 region: CAWSPFGGREKLFF. CDR3 sequence (DNA): TGTGCCTGGAGTCCATTTGGGGGGAGGGAAAAACTGTTTTTT.

The gene calls are TRBV27 and TRBJ1-2; D is possibly TRBD1 (5 bases). Deletions cut 5 bases from V and 8 bases from J, with 18 bases between. The CDR3 has 14 amino acids. CDR1 MNHEY and CDR2 SMNVEV come from the germline V gene (reference sequence). Here the CDR3 reads CASSDHDGAGGYTF. CDR3 sequence (DNA): TGTGCCAGCAGTGACCATGACGGGGCGGGGGGCTACACCTTC.

The chain has TRBV6-5 and TRBJ2-3, with 10 bases identical to TRBD2. This CDR3 comprises 15 residues. In germline, CDR1 is MNHEY, CDR2 SVGAGI. The ends lost 4 bases at V and 5 bases at J; junction bases unmatched: 6. As DNA, the CDR3 is TGTGCCAGCAGTTTCCTAGCGGGGGCGGGAGATACGCAGTATTTT. Its protein is CASSFLAGAGDTQYF.

The chain carries TRBV13 and TRBJ2-3, with D tentatively TRBD2 (7 bases). Trimming took 5 bases from V and 8 from J, leaving 14 bases between them. The CDR3 covers 13 residues. Germline CDR1 reads PRHDT; CDR2 reads FYEKMQ (reference sequence). CDR3 bases: TGTGCCAGCAGCGGGGGGGCTGGGGGTACGCAGTATTTT. Its protein is CASSGGAGGTQYF.

This chain connects TRBV10-3 to TRBJ2-3, with 7 bases that match TRBD2. J was trimmed by 2 bases and V by 0 bases; bases with no gene match: 8. CDR1 and CDR2 (germline): ENHRY, SYGVKD. The CDR3 is 17 residues long. The CDR3 loop reads CAISESKGLSFTDTQYF. The CDR3 DNA sequence: TGTGCCATCAGTGAGTCTAAGGGACTATCGTTCACAGATACGCAGTATTTT.

The chain employs TRBV19 and TRBJ1-6; 9 bases match TRBD1. This CDR3 comprises 15 residues. The V gene's germline CDR1 is LNHDA and CDR2 SQIVND (reference sequence). Trimming at V came to 3 bases and at J to 8 bases, leaving 5 bases not matched to a gene. The CDR3 nucleotides read TGTGCCAGTAGTATTACAGGGGGCGCACATTCACCCCTCCACTTT. It codes for CASSITGGAHSPLHF.

The rearrangement links TRBV30 to TRBJ2-6, with TRBD2 as a possible D gene (6 bases). The CDR3 covers 15 residues. Trimming left V 5 bases short and J 0 bases short, with 11 bases between. The germline V gene has CDR1 GTSNPN and CDR2 SVGIG (reference sequence). The CDR3 DNA follows: TGTGCCTGGGGGCTCGGGGGCTCTGGGGCCAACGTCCTGACTTTC. This translates into CAWGLGGSGANVLTF. Variable domain in full (rest from reference TRBV30 and TRBJ2-6): SQTIHQWPATLVQPVGSPLSLECTVEGTSNPNLYWYRQAAGRGLQLLFYSVGIGQISSEVPQNLSASRPQDRQFILSSKKLLLSDSGFYLCAWGLGGSGANVLTFGAGSRLTVL.

V usage is TRBV10-1 and J usage is TRBJ2-3; no definite D call. The V and J ends lost 2 bases and 6 bases respectively, with 9 bases between them. The CDR3 sequence is 13 residues long. Germline CDR1 WNHNN, CDR2 SYGVQD (reference sequence). The DNA for the CDR3 is TGCGCCAGCAGTGAGCGGGTGCCCGATACGCAGTATTTT. Protein product: CASSERVPDTQYF.

The chain uses TRBV10-3 and TRBJ1-1; 9 positions agree with TRBD1. The length of the CDR3 is 13 residues. Losses at the gene ends were 7 bases for V and 11 bases for J; bases not matched to a gene: 11. Germline V gene lookup returns CDR1 ENHRY and CDR2 SYGVKD. The CDR3 loop reads CAIKEQGAGEAFF. DNA for the CDR3: TGTGCCATCAAGGAACAGGGGGCCGGGGAGGCTTTCTTT.

The count of this clone is one. The chain carries TRBV9 and TRBJ1-1; D may be TRBD1 (5 bases). Germline lookup yields CDR1 SGDLS and CDR2 YYNGEE. V lost 4 bases and J 2 bases, leaving 15 bases between the germline ends. The CDR3 sequence is 15 residues long. In DNA form, the CDR3 reads TGTGCCAGCAGCCAATTCTCGACAGACAACACTGAAGCTTTCTTT. As protein: CASSQFSTDNTEAFF.

The chain recombines TRBV19 with TRBJ2-2, with D perhaps matching TRBD1 (6 bases). The CDR3 is made up of 14 amino acids. Between the trimmed V and J ends, which lost 4 bases and 4 bases, there was a span of 10 bases. Germline loops: CDR1 LNHDA, CDR2 SQIVND (reference sequence). CDR3 nucleotide sequence: TGTGCCAGTAGTAAGGACAGCCGCACCGGGGAGCTGTTTTTT. This codes for CASSKDSRTGELFF.

The J gene is TRBJ1-4, the V gene TRBV19; possible D gene TRBD1, 6 bases. Trimming left V 5 bases short and J 8 bases short, with 12 bases between. The CDR3 is made up of 13 amino acids. Germline CDR1 reads LNHDA; CDR2 reads SQIVND (reference sequence). CDR3 sequence reads: CASSWDKGEKLFF. The CDR3 DNA reads as TGTGCCAGTAGTTGGGACAAGGGCGAAAAACTGTTTTTT.

This clone showed up just once. Here the CDR3 reads CASTLTSGVSSGNTIYF. DNA for the CDR3: TGTGCCAGTACACTGACGTCCGGGGTTTCCTCTGGAAACACCATATATTTT. V is TRBV19 and J is TRBJ1-3; no clear D gene. CDR1 is LNHDA and CDR2 is SQIVND in the germline V gene (reference sequence). The CDR3 runs to 17 residues. The germline V and J ends were trimmed by 7 bases and 0 bases, with 19 bases remaining between them. The full variable domain, rest sourced from reference TRBV19 and TRBJ1-3, is DGGITQSPKYLFRKEGQNVTLSCEQNLNHDAMYWYRQDPGQGLRLIYYSQIVNDFQKGDIAEGYSVSREKKESFPLTVTSAQKNPTAFYLCASTLTSGVSSGNTIYFGEGSWLTVV.

The chain employs TRBV27 and TRBJ2-7; the D is unclear. V shed 3 bases and J shed 4 bases, with 13 bases lying between them. The CDR3 extends over 14 amino acids. CDR1 is MNHEY, CDR2 SMNVEV, per germline (reference sequence). The CDR3 region is CASSFAASTYEQYF. The DNA for the CDR3 is TGTGCCAGCAGTTTTGCCGCGTCCACGTACGAGCAGTACTTC.

This clone has only a few counts. The V and J genes are TRBV5-4 and TRBJ2-3; TRBD1 matches 10 bases. CDR1 SGHNT and CDR2 YYREEE come from the germline V gene (reference sequence). This CDR3 is built from 15 residues. Germline trimming cut 3 bases from V and 4 bases from J; bases unmatched to any gene: 5. The CDR3: CASSSGTGVADTQYF. CDR3 in DNA: TGTGCCAGCAGCTCCGGGACAGGGGTAGCAGATACGCAGTATTTT.

This clone was seen only once. This chain joins TRBV7-3 and TRBJ1-2; D is possibly TRBD1 (5 bases). The CDR3 is 13 residues long. The V gene's germline CDR1 is SGHTA and CDR2 FQGTGA. Between the trimmed V and J ends, which lost 2 bases and 7 bases, there was a span of 11 bases. The CDR3 here is CASSLGTGSGYTF. For the CDR3, the DNA is TGTGCCAGCAGCTTAGGTACAGGTAGTGGCTACACCTTC.

The chain has TRBV5-1 and TRBJ2-7, with 7 bases that match TRBD2. This CDR3 region has 15 residues. J was trimmed by 1 base and V by 4 bases; bases with no gene match: 8. From germline, CDR1 is SGHRS and CDR2 YFSETQ. The CDR3 sequence is CASSPAGDFSYEQYF. CDR3 nucleotide sequence: TGCGCCAGCAGCCCCGCGGGGGACTTTTCCTACGAGCAGTACTTC. Based on the CDR3 plus reference TRBV5-1 and TRBJ2-7, the full variable domain is KAGVTQTPRYLIKTRGQQVTLSCSPISGHRSVSWYQQTPGQGLQFLFEYFSETQRNKGNFPGRFSGRQFSNSRSEMNVSTLELGDSALYLCASSPAGDFSYEQYFGPGTRLTVT.

The CDR3 DNA follows: TGTGCCAGCAGCTTAACTATGCAAGAGACCCAGTACTTC. This gives the protein CASSLTMQETQYF. The V gene is TRBV5-6, the J gene TRBJ2-5; D is unresolved. Germline CDR1 is SGHDT and CDR2 is YYEEEE. Between the trimmed V and J ends, which lost 2 bases and 2 bases, there was a span of 7 bases. This CDR3 contains 13 residues.

The chain recombines TRBV4-2 with TRBJ2-7; a possible D gene is TRBD1 (5 bases). CDR3 length: 14 amino acids. The ends were cut back, 1 base at V and 0 bases at J, with 7 bases in the middle. Germline V gene data show CDR1 as LGHNA and CDR2 as YNFKEQ. The CDR3 nucleotides are TGTGCCAGCAGCCAAGGGCAGGGCTCCTACGAGCAGTACTTC. Encoded protein: CASSQGQGSYEQYF.

This clone is a singleton in its sample. The V gene is TRBV27, the J gene TRBJ1-6; D perhaps matches TRBD1 (5 bases). The CDR3 is 16 amino acids. V lost 3 bases to trimming and J lost 2 bases, with 11 bases between them. Germline V gene sequence: CDR1 MNHEY, CDR2 SMNVEV (reference sequence). Here the CDR3 DNA reads TGTGCCAGCAGTTTTCAGGGAGGCACCTATAATTCACCCCTCCACTTT. This gives the protein CASSFQGGTYNSPLHF.

The DNA of the CDR3 is TGTGCCAGCAGCTTGTCTTGGACAGTAGGAAACACCATATATTTT. Translation: CASSLSWTVGNTIYF. J is TRBJ1-3 and V is TRBV5-5; D is perhaps TRBD1 (6 bases). Germline assignment: CDR1 SGHKS and CDR2 YYEKEE (reference sequence). This CDR3 region has 15 residues. The germline V and J ends were trimmed by 1 base and 4 bases, with 12 bases remaining between them.

J is TRBJ2-3 and V is TRBV6-6, with 7 bases matching TRBD2. The CDR3 is made up of 16 amino acids. The germline V gene has CDR1 MNHNY and CDR2 SVGAGI (reference sequence). Trimming took 5 bases from V and 1 from J; bases not matched to a gene: 9. DNA of the CDR3: TGTGCCAGCAGTCCTTTCTTGGCGGGAGGCACAGATACGCAGTATTTT. Its protein is CASSPFLAGGTDTQYF.